Listed here is a single T cell receptor (beta chain). Its target is not known. This sample is drawn from a study of T cells in Graves' hyperthyroidism and ophthalmopathy. In making diagnoses, clinical symptoms, serum thyroxine and TRAb, thyroid ultrasound and orbital computed tomography were all used. Blood was obtained at the first hyperthyroidism diagnosis, which preceded any ophthalmopathy symptoms. An approximately 10 ml volume of fresh peripheral blood provided the PBMCs. Study-wide results and limits: Blood also showed most of the thyroid clonotypes that were expanded above 0.001.

TCR beta CDR3 region amplification was performed from RNA transcripts. HTBI primers were used for first-round RT-PCR of the TCR CDR3. TCRdb redid the calling of the multiplex PCR reads with MiXCR, one entry per CDR3 protein. This table holds about 380,000 distinct CDR3 sequences, approximately 12% found once. V was shortened by 0 bases and J by 0 bases, with 12 bases between the two germline ends. Germline lookup yields CDR1 MGHRA and CDR2 YSYEKL. The CDR3 is made up of 17 amino acids. Sequenced input: blood. V usage is TRBV4-1 and J usage is TRBJ1-3, with no clear D. The clonotype was recovered from a man under 40 with Graves' hyperthyroidism that later progressed to Graves' ophthalmopathy. This CDR3 reads CASSQDRPRNSGNTIYF. The CDR3 DNA reads TGCGCCAGCAGCCAAGATAGGCCGCGGAACTCTGGAAACACCATATATTTT.